The present entry profiles one T cell receptor (beta chain) with its context. What it binds is unknown. Here the CDR3 omits its conserved ending phenylalanine or tryptophan, so a read error is the likely source. The DNA is omitted, as the CDR3 cannot be located on it reliably, and the CDR3 follows TCRdb's listing. CDR1 and CDR2 from the germline V gene are LGHNA and YSLEER. The CDR3 has 8 amino acids, counting both end residues. The sample comes from a study of long-term antiretroviral therapy in people with HIV. Findings of the study overall: Relative to control repertoires, HIV repertoires exhibited narrower CDR3 length ranges. Data on ART adherence, viral resistance or therapy changes were unavailable. Across all time points, the repertoire was dominated by clones that expanded before ART.

Researchers report immunoSEQ v3.0 was run at survey level. Sequencing used immunoSEQ multiplex PCR; TCRdb keeps in-frame clones, though not all of them. The sample shows 30,000 or so clones, approximately 72% of them seen only once. This TCR derives from a man between 45 and 60 years old with HIV. The chain recombines TRBV4-3 with TRBJ2-7; the table assigns TRBD1, which was not confirmed against the DNA. Sample: unsorted PBMCs, taken 3 years after starting antiretroviral therapy. The CDR3 is CASTPLGL.